A selection of T cell receptor beta chains follows, all from one sample in a study of T-cell reconstitution after alpha-beta-depleted transplantation in children. TCRdb passed the PCR reads through MiXCR, listing each CDR3 protein once. The sample has approximately 400,000 distinct CDR3 sequences; under 20% are singletons. The starting material was PBMCs, mostly from graft donor cells, obtained 360 days after TCRalphabeta/CD19-depleted stem cell transplant. Receptors were obtained from a boy under two years old who had a stem cell transplant for Wiskott-Aldrich syndrome, so the T cells may come from the graft donor. Each CDR3 is given with its conserved first and last residue. The D gene is left open where the match is weak. Size is stated for part of the rows, as once, few or many counts, or as a class when the clone is expanded.

D: NA
J: TRBJ2-5
V: TRBV21-1
size: NA
DNA: TGTGCCAGCAGCAAAACCCCGGAGGTACCAAGGACCCAGTACTTC
CDR3: CASSKTPEVPRTQYF

D: NA
J: TRBJ2-5
V: TRBV7-9
size: NA
DNA: TGTGCCAGCAGTATTTTTGATGGAGGTGAAGAGACCCAGTACTTC
CDR3: CASSIFDGGEETQYF

D: NA
J: TRBJ2-1
V: TRBV21-1
size: few
DNA: TGTGCCAGCACCCTTCCGGAGGGTGATGAGCAGTTCTTC
CDR3: CASTLPEGDEQFF

D: TRBD2
J: TRBJ2-7
V: TRBV5-1
size: few
DNA: TGCGCCAGCAGCGGAGGACTAGCGGTATACGAGCAGTACTTC
CDR3: CASSGGLAVYEQYF

D: NA
J: TRBJ2-3
V: TRBV6-1
size: few
DNA: TGTGCCAGCAGTCGACGGGGGGCGGAGGATACGCAGTATTTT
CDR3: CASSRRGAEDTQYF

D: NA
J: TRBJ2-2
V: TRBV4-3
size: NA
DNA: TGCGCCAGCAGCCAACAGGAACCCGCCGGGGAGCTGTTTTTT
CDR3: CASSQQEPAGELFF

D: NA
J: TRBJ2-7
V: TRBV4-3
size: few
DNA: TGCGCCAGCAGCCAAATGGGACAAGAATACGAGCAGTACTTC
CDR3: CASSQMGQEYEQYF

D: TRBD2
J: TRBJ2-1
V: TRBV24-1
size: once
DNA: TGTGCCACCAGTGATCCAAGGGGATCGTGGGGGACTAGCGGGTCGGAGCAGTTCTTC
CDR3: CATSDPRGSWGTSGSEQFF

D: NA
J: TRBJ2-3
V: TRBV4-1
size: NA
DNA: TGCGCCGGCAGCCAAGACCTAGATACGCAGTATTTT
CDR3: CAGSQDLDTQYF

D: NA
J: TRBJ1-6
V: TRBV7-9
size: NA
DNA: TGTGCCAGCAGCTTAATAGGGCCGAAAGTTTCGCCCCTCCACTTT
CDR3: CASSLIGPKVSPLHF

D: NA
J: TRBJ1-3
V: TRBV7-2
size: NA
DNA: TGTGCCAGCAGCTTACTGGGGGTCGTGACTGGAAACACCATATATTTT
CDR3: CASSLLGVVTGNTIYF

D: TRBD1
J: TRBJ1-1
V: TRBV5-1
size: NA
DNA: TGCGCCAGCAGCCCCAGGGGGTGGATGAACACTGAAGCTTTCTTT
CDR3: CASSPRGWMNTEAFF

D: NA
J: TRBJ1-4
V: TRBV12-3/TRBV12-4
size: NA
DNA: TGTGCCAGCAGTTTAGGCAGGGAAGATGAAAAACTGTTTTTT
CDR3: CASSLGREDEKLFF

D: NA
J: TRBJ2-3
V: TRBV20-1
size: NA
DNA: TGCAGTGCTAGAGATGCCCCTCTAGCCACAGATACGCAGTATTTT
CDR3: CSARDAPLATDTQYF